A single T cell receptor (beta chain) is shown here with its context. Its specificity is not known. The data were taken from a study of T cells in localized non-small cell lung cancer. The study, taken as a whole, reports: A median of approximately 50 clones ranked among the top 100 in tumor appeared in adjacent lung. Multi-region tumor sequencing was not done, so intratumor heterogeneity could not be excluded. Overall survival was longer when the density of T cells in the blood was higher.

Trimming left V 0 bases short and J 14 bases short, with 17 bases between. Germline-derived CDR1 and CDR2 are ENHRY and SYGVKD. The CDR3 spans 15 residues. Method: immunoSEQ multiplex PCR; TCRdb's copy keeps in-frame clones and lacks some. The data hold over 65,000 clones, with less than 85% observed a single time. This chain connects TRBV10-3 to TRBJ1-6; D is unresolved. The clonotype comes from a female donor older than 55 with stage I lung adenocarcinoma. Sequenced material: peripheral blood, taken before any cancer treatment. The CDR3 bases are TGTGCCATCAGTGAGTCCGAAGGACTGCCTTCCACCCTCCACTTT. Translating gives CAISESEGLPSTLHF.